Here is one T cell receptor (beta chain) with its context. Its target antigen remains unknown. Base qualities are missing; no much larger clone stands one base away. These data come from a study of technical replicates of blood from several donors listed by TCRdb under 2017. Library prep was done by the immunoSEQ multiplex PCR assay. The immuneACCESS repertoire file appears here via TCRdb, limited to in-frame rearrangements. These files lack a portion of the clones; in checked studies, under half of the deficit traces to unresolved V genes, and the cause of the others is not known. In all, the sample holds about 83,000 clones, and around nine tenths of those were seen once. Of the sample, approximately 0.25% is held by the ten largest clones. This clonotype was obtained from a human donor in good health. Material: T cells isolated from PBMCs.

For the CDR3, the sequence is CASSEVSQTYEQYF. The DNA is as follows: TGTGCCAGCAGTGAAGTATCACAGACCTACGAGCAGTACTTC. The sequence links TRBV2 to TRBJ2-7, with no confidently assigned D gene. V is pared back by 1 base and J by 2 bases, with 9 bases lying between the germline termini. CDR1 and CDR2, looked up from the germline V gene, are SNHLY and FYNNEI. The CDR3 sequence holds 14 residues, the cysteine and phenylalanine included. Only the CDR3 DNA is retained, 42 bases long and in frame from the first base. Outside the CDR3, residues come from the reference TRBV2 and TRBJ2-7 proteins, so the full variable domain is: EPEVTQTPSHQVTQMGQEVILRCVPISNHLYFYWYRQILGQKVEFLVSFYNNEISEKSEIFDDQFSVERPDGSNFTLKIRSTKLEDSAMYFCASSEVSQTYEQYFGPGTRLTVT.